Listed here are 24 T cell receptor beta chains from one sample, sequenced in a study of blood T cell repertoires in COVID-19. Sequencing was performed with immunoSEQ multiplex PCR; in TCRdb, only in-frame clones are kept and a portion is missing. The sample has 30,000 to 40,000 clones, around nine tenths seen once. The sequencing input was peripheral blood. Receptors originate from a human donor with active COVID-19. The donor label of this sample is uncertain.

This rearrangement joins TRBV7-9 to TRBJ2-3, with D perhaps TRBD2 (7 bases). V dropped 5 bases and J dropped 5 bases, with 14 bases sitting between them. The CDR3 consists of 14 residues. From germline, CDR1 is SEHNR and CDR2 FQNEAQ (reference sequence). In nucleotides, the CDR3 is TGTGCCAGCAGCCCCAGGGGAGGGGTAGATACGCAGTATTTT. Residues: CASSPRGGVDTQYF. Based on the CDR3 plus reference TRBV7-9 and TRBJ2-3, the full variable domain is DTGVSQNPRHKITKRGQNVTFRCDPISEHNRLYWYRQTLGQGPEFLTYFQNEAQLEKSRLLSDRFSAERPKGSFSTLEIQRTEQGDSAMYLCASSPRGGVDTQYFGPGTRLTVL.

The chain carries TRBV7-9 and TRBJ1-6, with TRBD1 matching 9 bases. Germline CDR1 SEHNR, CDR2 FQNEAQ (reference sequence). CDR3 length equals 17 residues. J gave up 7 bases and V 5 bases, and 12 bases lay outside the gene matches. CDR3 sequence: CASSTSPMGQGNSPLHF. DNA of the CDR3: TGTGCCAGCAGCACTTCACCAATGGGACAGGGAAATTCACCCCTCCACTTT.

Only one count was recorded for this clone. The chain joins TRBV12-3 or TRBV12-4 to TRBJ2-7; 7 bases map to TRBD2. V shed 6 bases, J shed 2 bases, and the junction held 4 bases outside the gene matches. The CDR3 length is 13 residues. The CDR3 sequence is CASREAGAYEQYF. The CDR3 region has the DNA TGTGCCAGCAGGGAGGCGGGGGCCTACGAGCAGTACTTC.

The chain is built from TRBV6-5 and TRBJ1-2; no firm D call. V lost 6 bases to trimming and J lost 4 bases, with 9 bases between them. This CDR3 contains 12 residues. Looked up from germline, CDR1 is MNHEY and CDR2 is SVGAGI. The CDR3 reads CASSREIYGYTF. Written as DNA, the CDR3 is TGTGCCAGCAGCCGAGAGATCTATGGCTACACCTTC.

The chain recombines TRBV19 with TRBJ1-1; 8 bases align to TRBD1. V lost 8 bases to trimming and J lost 5 bases; unmatched junction nucleotides: 10. Germline CDR1 is LNHDA and CDR2 is SQIVND (reference sequence). The CDR3 runs to 14 residues. The CDR3 region has the DNA TGTGCCAGTCGCACAGGGGGGGTGAGAACTGAAGCTTTCTTT. Translation: CASRTGGVRTEAFF.

The V and J genes are TRBV10-3 and TRBJ2-5, with D perhaps matching TRBD2 (6 bases). V was shortened by 7 bases and J by 0 bases, with 12 bases between the two germline ends. This CDR3 spans 14 amino acids. Germline V gives CDR1 ENHRY, CDR2 SYGVKD. The CDR3 sequence is CAIKGWGDQETQYF. As DNA, the CDR3 is TGTGCCATCAAAGGGTGGGGGGACCAAGAGACCCAGTACTTC.

The V call is TRBV21-1, the J call TRBJ2-7; TRBD1 is the table's D call and was not checked against the DNA. TRBV21-1 is deemed a pseudogene. This CDR3 is built from 15 residues. CDR3 bases: TGTGCCAGCAGCAAAGTGAAGGACAGCTCCTACGAGCAGTACTTC. It encodes CASSKVKDSSYEQYF.

The chain joins TRBV15 to TRBJ2-3, with 8 bases identical to TRBD2. The CDR3 has 20 amino acids. V lost 0 bases and J lost 0; bases outside the gene matches: 14. CDR1 is LNHNV and CDR2 is YYDKDF in the germline V gene (reference sequence). CDR3 DNA: TGTGCCACCAGCAGAGATTTATTTCGGGGGGGGGCCACTAGCACAGATACGCAGTATTTT. Protein product: CATSRDLFRGGATSTDTQYF.

The chain is built from TRBV5-1 and TRBJ2-3, with D possibly TRBD2 on 5 matching bases. CDR1 and CDR2 (germline): SGHRS, YFSETQ. This CDR3 has 12 amino acids. Trimming cost V 2 bases and J 7 bases, with 8 bases left between them. In nucleotides, the CDR3 is TGCGCCAGCAGCTTAGGAGGCCATACGCAGTATTTT. Protein product: CASSLGGHTQYF.

The chain employs TRBV25-1 and TRBJ2-1, with 7 bases matching TRBD1. This CDR3 has 15 residues. Germline lookup yields CDR1 MGHDK and CDR2 SYGVNS. V lost 9 bases, J lost 8 bases, and 16 bases stayed unmatched. CDR3 residues: CASRGDRAPWDEQFF. The DNA of the CDR3 is TGTGCCAGTAGAGGCGACAGGGCCCCCTGGGATGAGCAGTTCTTC.

The chain uses TRBV5-1 and TRBJ2-3; 9 bases align to TRBD2. Germline values: CDR1 SGHRS, CDR2 YFSETQ. J gave up 6 bases and V 0 bases, and 11 bases lay outside the gene matches. This CDR3 contains 17 residues. CDR3 nucleotides: TGCGCCAGCAGCTTGGCGGGTAGCGGGGGTGCTCGGGATACGCAGTATTTT. This translates into CASSLAGSGGARDTQYF.

The chain employs TRBV24-1 and TRBJ2-1, with TRBD2 matching 7 bases. The CDR3 is 16 amino acids. V shed 4 bases, J shed 10 bases, and the junction held 15 bases outside the gene matches. Germline assignment: CDR1 KGHDR and CDR2 SFDVKD. The chain's CDR3 is CATSDRMSGGSTEQFF. Here the CDR3 DNA reads TGTGCCACCAGTGACCGAATGTCGGGGGGATCGACGGAGCAGTTCTTC.

The chain recombines TRBV3-1 (or the pseudogene TRBV3-2) with TRBJ2-1; 10 bases are a match to TRBD1. The CDR3 is made up of 15 amino acids. The V gene end was trimmed by 6 bases and the J gene end by 4 bases; junction bases not matched to a gene: 6. Germline V lookup: CDR1 LGHDT, CDR2 YNNKEL (reference sequence). As DNA, the CDR3 is TGTGCCAGCAGACGGACAGGGGGTACTTACAATGAGCAGTTCTTC. Translating gives CASRRTGGTYNEQFF.

The chain employs TRBV6-5 and TRBJ1-2; D gene unclear. The ends were cut back, 6 bases at V and 2 bases at J, with 13 bases in the middle. The CDR3 totals 14 residues. Looked up from germline, CDR1 is MNHEY and CDR2 is SVGAGI. As DNA, the CDR3 is TGTGCCAGCAGGTCCACAGAGAGAAACTATGGCTACACCTTC. Translating gives CASRSTERNYGYTF.

The chain recombines TRBV9 with TRBJ1-2, with 7 bases that match TRBD1. The CDR3 has 17 amino acids. From germline, CDR1 is SGDLS and CDR2 YYNGEE. V was pared by 0 bases and J by 4 bases, with 12 bases of the junction left unmatched. Here the CDR3 DNA reads TGTGCCAGCAGCGTAGGGCAAACAGGGGTAATCGGCTATGGCTACACCTTC. It specifies CASSVGQTGVIGYGYTF.

V gene TRBV6-2 or TRBV6-3 combines with J gene TRBJ2-2; D not resolved. The V gene lost 4 bases and the J gene lost 4 bases, with 10 bases spanning the gap. The CDR3 runs to 14 residues. Germline CDR1 and CDR2: MNHEY and SVGEGT. CDR3 residues: CASSSRRLTGELFF. DNA for the CDR3: TGTGCCAGCAGTTCTCGCCGACTCACCGGGGAGCTGTTTTTT.

This clone was observed a single time. V usage is TRBV4-3 and J usage is TRBJ1-2; D is uncertain. Germline CDR1 is LGHNA and CDR2 is YSLEER. The CDR3 totals 15 residues. V shed 3 bases and J shed 3 bases, with 14 bases lying between them. DNA of the CDR3: TGCGCCAGCAGCCAGGGCGGAGGGATAGACTATGGCTACACCTTC. Its protein product is CASSQGGGIDYGYTF.

The count of this clone is one. This chain uses TRBV6-1 with TRBJ1-6; 9 positions match TRBD1. With V trimmed by 3 bases and J by 4 bases, 1 base remained unmatched. CDR3 length: 15 amino acids. CDR1 and CDR2 (germline): MNHNS, SASEGT. The CDR3 bases are TGTGCCAGCAGTGAGGGACAGGGATATAATTCACCCCTCCACTTT. Protein: CASSEGQGYNSPLHF.

V usage is TRBV4-2 and J usage is TRBJ1-1; 8 bases are a match to TRBD1. This CDR3 contains 19 residues. The V segment lost 4 bases and the J segment 0 bases; nucleotides outside the gene matches: 16. Germline CDR1 LGHNA, CDR2 YNFKEQ. For the CDR3, the DNA is TGTGCCAGCAGCCTCCAGGACAGGGTGACAACACGGATGAACACTGAAGCTTTCTTT. It yields the protein CASSLQDRVTTRMNTEAFF.

The chain carries TRBV28 and TRBJ1-2; TRBD1 aligns across 7 bases. J gave up 4 bases and V 7 bases, and 9 bases lay outside the gene matches. Germline V lookup: CDR1 MDHEN, CDR2 SYDVKM. The CDR3 length is 14 residues. The CDR3 sequence: CASIPGQRSYGYTF. The DNA of the CDR3 is TGTGCCAGCATTCCGGGACAGAGAAGCTATGGCTACACCTTC.

The chain links TRBV18 to TRBJ1-2; 8 bases are shared with TRBD1. This CDR3 comprises 15 residues. V gave up 5 bases and J gave up 4 bases; unmatched junction bases: 9. The germline gives CDR1 KGHSH, CDR2 LQKENI. As DNA, the CDR3 is TGTGCCAGCTCAAGGGGACAGGACTCTTTCTATGGCTACACCTTC. Protein product: CASSRGQDSFYGYTF.

This clone was seen only once. DNA for the CDR3: TGTGCCACCAGTGATTACGGGACAGGGCTTAATGAGCAGTTCTTC. It encodes CATSDYGTGLNEQFF. This chain uses TRBV24-1 with TRBJ2-1; the match to TRBD1 covers 9 bases. Trimming at V came to 2 bases and at J to 7 bases, leaving 5 bases not matched to a gene. This CDR3 has 15 amino acids. Per germline, CDR1 KGHDR and CDR2 SFDVKD.

V is TRBV9 and J is TRBJ2-7, with TRBD1 matching 8 bases. Trimming removed 0 bases from V and 7 bases from J; junction bases left unmatched: 6. The CDR3 is made up of 14 amino acids. Germline CDR1 is SGDLS and CDR2 is YYNGEE. CDR3 in DNA: TGTGCCAGCAGCGTAGCCGGTAACAGGGGGGAGCAGTACTTC. It codes for CASSVAGNRGEQYF.

This rearrangement joins TRBV6-5 to TRBJ1-3, with a tentative D call TRBD1 (6 bases). Germline V lookup: CDR1 MNHEY, CDR2 SVGAGI. The V gene lost 6 bases and the J gene lost 9 bases, with 21 bases spanning the gap. The CDR3 is 15 residues long. The CDR3 bases are TGTGCCAGCAGCCAACAGGGTCTAGTCAGTAGCACCATATATTTT. This gives the protein CASSQQGLVSSTIYF.